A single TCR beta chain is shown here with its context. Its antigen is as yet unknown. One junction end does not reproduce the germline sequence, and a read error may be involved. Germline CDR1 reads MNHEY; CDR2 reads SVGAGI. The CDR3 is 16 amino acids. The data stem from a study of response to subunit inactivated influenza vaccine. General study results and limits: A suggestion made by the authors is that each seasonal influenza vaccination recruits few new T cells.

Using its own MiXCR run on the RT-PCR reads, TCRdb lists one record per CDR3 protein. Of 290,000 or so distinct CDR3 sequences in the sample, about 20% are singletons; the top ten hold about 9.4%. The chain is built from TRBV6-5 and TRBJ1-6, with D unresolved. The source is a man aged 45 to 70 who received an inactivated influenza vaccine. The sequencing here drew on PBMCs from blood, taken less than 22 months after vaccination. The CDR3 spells CASSYSVRAYNSPLHF. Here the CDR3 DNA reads TGTGCCAGCAGTTACTCGGTCCGGGCCTACAATTCACCCCTCCACTTT.